Included here is one T cell receptor (beta chain) sequence, with context. Sequencing used immunoSEQ multiplex PCR; TCRdb keeps in-frame clones, though not all of them. This sample has about 70,000 clones, with more than 85% found just once. This sample is part of a study of OX40 agonist ivuxolimab in advanced cancers. Sequences were derived from CD4+ or CD8+ T cells sorted from blood, sampled in a trial of the OX40 agonist ivuxolimab. The sequence was obtained from an adult with an advanced solid tumor such as melanoma, head and neck, liver or kidney cancer.

CDR3 sequence: CASSYAGGVTEAFF. Written as DNA, the CDR3 is TGTGCCAGCAGTTACGCGGGGGGGGTCACTGAAGCTTTCTTT. The rearrangement uses TRBV6-5 and TRBJ1-1, with a possible D match to TRBD1 (5 bases). Germline-derived CDR1 and CDR2 are MNHEY and SVGAGI. The ends were cut back, 2 bases at V and 4 bases at J, with 11 bases in the middle. The CDR3 consists of 14 residues.